One and the same sample provided the 11 T cell receptor beta chains below, sequenced in a study of response to subunit inactivated influenza vaccine. TCRdb ran MiXCR on the RT-PCR reads and lists one entry per CDR3 protein. In the table there are hundreds of thousands of distinct CDR3 sequences, roughly 12% of which are singletons. The material was PBMCs from blood, obtained on the day of vaccination. Receptors were obtained from a man aged 50 or older who received an inactivated influenza vaccine.

Ten or more counts support this clonotype. The J gene is TRBJ2-7, the V gene TRBV15, with TRBD1 matching 8 bases. With 2 bases clipped from V and 4 bases from J, the junction kept 10 bases outside the gene matches. This CDR3 comprises 16 residues. CDR1 and CDR2 from the germline V gene are LNHNV and YYDKDF (reference sequence). The CDR3 DNA follows: TGTGCCACCAGCAGACCTACAGGGGGACGGGTTTACGAGCAGTACTTC. This sequence encodes CATSRPTGGRVYEQYF.

This clonotype was seen a handful of times. The CDR3 sequence: CASSIRGAGANVLTF. CDR3 bases: TGTGCCAGCAGTATCAGGGGGGCTGGGGCCAACGTCCTGACTTTC. J is TRBJ2-6 and V is TRBV12-3 or TRBV12-4; D might be TRBD1 (7 bases). Trimming pared 5 bases from V and 2 bases from J, leaving 10 bases between. CDR3 length equals 15 residues.

This sequence joins TRBV12-3 or TRBV12-4 and TRBJ2-4; 8 bases match TRBD1. This CDR3 has 14 amino acids. V lost 5 bases to trimming and J lost 8 bases; unmatched junction nucleotides: 8. CDR3 amino acids: CASSPRTGNDIQYF. The CDR3 bases are TGTGCCAGCAGTCCTCGGACAGGGAACGACATTCAGTACTTC.

The genes are TRBV28 and TRBJ2-7; possibly TRBD1 for D (6 bases). The CDR3 contains 12 residues. Germline CDR1 MDHEN, CDR2 SYDVKM. V lost 7 bases to trimming and J lost 6 bases, with 13 bases between them. This CDR3 reads CASKTGHPEQYF. The CDR3 DNA follows: TGTGCCAGCAAGACGGGACACCCCGAGCAGTACTTC.

This clonotype was seen only a few times. The chain links TRBV27 to TRBJ2-2; 8 bases fit TRBD2. CDR3 size: 16 residues. From germline, CDR1 is MNHEY and CDR2 SMNVEV (reference sequence). J gave up 7 bases and V 0 bases, and 7 bases lay outside the gene matches. CDR3 loop: CASSLSRGAKGGELFF. CDR3 coding DNA: TGTGCCAGCAGTTTATCGCGGGGGGCGAAGGGCGGGGAGCTGTTTTTT.

This clonotype has a count of ten or more. V and J are TRBV7-9 and TRBJ1-1, with D perhaps matching TRBD1 (5 bases). This CDR3 has 14 residues. The germline V gene has CDR1 SEHNR and CDR2 FQNEAQ (reference sequence). V shed 1 base and J shed 2 bases, with 8 bases lying between them. The DNA of the CDR3 is TGTGCCAGCAGCTTAGGGGGCGACAACACTGAAGCTTTCTTT. Its translation: CASSLGGDNTEAFF. Combining the CDR3 with reference TRBV7-9 and TRBJ1-1 gives the whole variable domain DTGVSQNPRHKITKRGQNVTFRCDPISEHNRLYWYRQTLGQGPEFLTYFQNEAQLEKSRLLSDRFSAERPKGSFSTLEIQRTEQGDSAMYLCASSLGGDNTEAFFGQGTRLTVV.

This clonotype was counted only a few times. This rearrangement joins TRBV7-2 to TRBJ2-3; D gene unclear. The germline V gene encodes CDR1 SGHTA and CDR2 FQGNSA. Deletions cut 8 bases from V and 6 bases from J, with 9 bases between. The length of the CDR3 is 11 residues. Here the CDR3 reads CASRKSDTQYF. The CDR3 bases are TGTGCCAGCCGAAAATCGGATACGCAGTATTTT.

This clonotype was seen ten or more times. The chain joins TRBV20-1 to TRBJ2-7; D call uncertain. The germline gives CDR1 DFQATT, CDR2 SNEGSKA (reference sequence). Trimming removed 0 bases at V and 0 bases at J, with 9 bases between. The CDR3 spans 14 residues. The CDR3 DNA is TGCAGTGCTAGAGATGGGCCACCCTCCTACGAGCAGTACTTC. This translates into CSARDGPPSYEQYF.

This clonotype was recorded a few times. The chain joins TRBV3-1 to TRBJ2-7, with D unresolved. Trimming shortened V by 4 bases and J by 2 bases, and 6 bases separated the two germline ends. CDR3 length: 12 residues. Germline V CDR1 and CDR2: LGHDT, YNNKEL (reference sequence). The CDR3: CASSRQAYEQYF. CDR3 in DNA: TGTGCCAGCAGCCGCCAGGCCTACGAGCAGTACTTC.

The V gene is TRBV7-9, the J gene TRBJ2-1; 13 positions match TRBD2. This CDR3 has 16 amino acids. Germline CDR1 reads SEHNR; CDR2 reads FQNEAQ (reference sequence). V lost 4 bases to trimming and J lost 10 bases; unmatched junction nucleotides: 10. The CDR3 nucleotides read TGTGCCAGCAGCTGGCCTAGGACTAGCGGGAGTCCGGAGCAGTTCTTC. Its translation is CASSWPRTSGSPEQFF.

This clonotype was detected many times. The V call is TRBV10-3, the J call TRBJ2-7, with D perhaps matching TRBD1 or TRBD2 (5 bases each). Looked up from germline, CDR1 is ENHRY and CDR2 is SYGVKD. Trimming pared 6 bases from V and 2 bases from J, leaving 11 bases between. The CDR3 loop spans 13 amino acids. CDR3 sequence reads: CAIRGTGTYEQYF. The CDR3 DNA reads TGTGCCATCAGGGGGACGGGAACCTACGAGCAGTACTTC.